The present TCR beta chain was sequenced within a study of cytomegalovirus exposure and HLA in healthy donors. Study results and limitations: Most TCR sequences were uncommon, yet certain public TCRs appeared in many donors.

As concerns this clone: Its antigen is not known.

PCR primers comprised 60 Vbeta and 13 Jbeta primers. Original methodology: As a later analysis found, there were 70 million to 100 million unique TCR beta chains, of which around 10 million were shared. The method was immunoSEQ multiplex PCR; TCRdb's version includes in-frame clones alone and lacks a portion of them. That table supplies the V and J calls and clone size; D and trimming were determined from the DNA. This table holds more than 85,000 clones, roughly 79% found once. The TCR sequence derives from a woman between 50 and 59 years old in good health and CMV-seropositive. Sequencing was done on a sample of PBMCs.

CDR3 sequence reads: CASSPRHPQDEQFF. CDR3 coding DNA: TGTGCCAGCTCACCACGGCATCCCCAGGATGAGCAGTTCTTC. The chain joins TRBV18 to TRBJ2-1; D remains unclear. The V gene's germline CDR1 is KGHSH and CDR2 LQKENI. This CDR3 has 14 amino acids. Deletions cut 1 base from V and 8 bases from J, with 12 bases between.